The 14 T cell receptor beta chains below were found in one sample sequenced in a study of patients and donors after allogeneic stem cell transplantation. MiXCR, run by TCRdb on the RT-PCR reads, gives a single entry per CDR3 protein. This sample has more than 850,000 distinct CDR3 sequences, with about a sixth found just once. The sequenced sample consisted of blood, either unsorted or a sorted T cell fraction (not recorded which). Source of these receptors: a human donor who was either an allogeneic HSCT recipient or a stem cell or donor lymphocyte infusion donor (not recorded which). It is not recorded whose cells these are; they may come from a transplant donor.

This clonotype was seen a few times. The J gene is TRBJ2-3, the V gene TRBV11-1; no clear D gene. The germline CDR1 and CDR2 sequences are SGHAT and FQDESV (reference sequence). Between the trimmed V and J ends, which lost 1 base and 7 bases, there was a span of 24 bases. This CDR3 has 18 residues. CDR3: CASSLDSHSRAWGNTQYF. The CDR3 DNA follows: TGTGCCAGCAGCTTAGATAGCCATAGCCGAGCCTGGGGAAATACGCAGTATTTT.

A single count supports this clonotype. This CDR3 reads CASSIAGTGIYEQYF. DNA of the CDR3: TGCGCCAGCAGCATCGCCGGGACCGGGATTTACGAGCAGTACTTC. V gene TRBV5-1 combines with J gene TRBJ2-7; either TRBD1 or TRBD2 may fit D (5 bases each). Germline V lookup: CDR1 SGHRS, CDR2 YFSETQ. Trimming cost V 4 bases and J 4 bases, with 18 bases left between them. The CDR3 runs to 15 residues.

V and J are TRBV4-2 and TRBJ2-7; maybe TRBD2 (5 bases). Germline CDR1 LGHNA, CDR2 YNFKEQ. Trimming took off 11 bases at V and 5 bases at J, with 19 bases between the two ends. This CDR3 region has 13 residues. The CDR3 loop reads CASRDAGWNEQYF. DNA for the CDR3: TGTGCCTCCCGAGACGCGGGTTGGAACGAGCAGTACTTC.

The genes are TRBV12-3 or TRBV12-4 and TRBJ1-6; TRBD1 is a possible D gene (6 bases). The CDR3 is 16 residues long. Between the trimmed V and J ends, which lost 3 bases and 3 bases, there was a span of 12 bases. The CDR3 here is CASSLSFRGYNSPLHF. The CDR3, as DNA: TGTGCCAGCAGTTTGTCGTTCAGGGGCTATAATTCACCCCTCCACTTT.

This sequence joins TRBV4-1 and TRBJ2-7; D is unclear. The ends were cut back, 0 bases at V and 5 bases at J, with 11 bases in the middle. Germline CDR1 and CDR2: MGHRA and YSYEKL. The CDR3 contains 14 residues. The CDR3 sequence is CASSQEKGSDEQYF. Written as DNA, the CDR3 is TGCGCCAGCAGCCAAGAGAAGGGTTCTGACGAGCAGTACTTC.

The rearrangement joins TRBV7-2 to TRBJ1-5, with D unclear. The CDR3 has 14 residues. V was shortened by 3 bases and J by 6 bases, with 12 bases between the two germline ends. Germline CDR1 reads SGHTA; CDR2 reads FQGNSA. In nucleotides, the CDR3 is TGTGCCAGCAGCTTCAGGCGGGAGGGTCAGCCCCAGCATTTT. Its translation is CASSFRREGQPQHF. Drawing the rest from reference TRBV7-2 and TRBJ1-5, the complete variable domain is GAGVSQSPSNKVTEKGKDVELRCDPISGHTALYWYRQSLGQGLEFLIYFQGNSAPDKSGLPSDRFSAERTGGSVSTLTIQRTQQEDSAVYLCASSFRREGQPQHFGDGTRLSIL.

V usage is TRBV20-1 and J usage is TRBJ1-4; D not certain. The CDR3 length is 15 residues. V was clipped by 3 bases and J by 15 bases, with 26 bases between them. Germline CDR1 and CDR2: DFQATT and SNEGSKA (reference sequence). CDR3: CSASNRRDAATTMFF. The CDR3, as DNA: TGCAGTGCTAGTAATAGGAGAGACGCCGCCACGACGATGTTTTTT.

V gene TRBV28 combines with J gene TRBJ1-4; 9 bases match TRBD1. The germline gives CDR1 MDHEN, CDR2 SYDVKM. This CDR3 contains 14 residues. The V gene end was trimmed by 4 bases and the J gene end by 7 bases; junction bases not matched to a gene: 4. The CDR3 nucleotides are TGTGCCAGCAGTTCACAGGGGGCCGGTGAAAAACTGTTTTTT. Translated: CASSSQGAGEKLFF.

The chain has TRBV5-1 and TRBJ1-2; TRBD1 might be the D (5 bases). The CDR3 contains 13 residues. Deletions cut 6 bases from V and 2 bases from J, with 11 bases between. Germline lookup yields CDR1 SGHRS and CDR2 YFSETQ. DNA of the CDR3: TGCGCCAGCAAAGGGGATACGAACTATGGCTACACCTTC. This codes for CASKGDTNYGYTF.

The V gene is TRBV12-3 or TRBV12-4, the J gene TRBJ1-4; weak D call: TRBD1 (6 bases). V lost 0 bases to trimming and J lost 3 bases, with 17 bases between them. The CDR3 runs 18 residues. Written as DNA, the CDR3 is TGTGCCAGCAGTTTAGCCTCCCCATCGGGGGCCCCTAATGAAAAACTGTTTTTT. Its translation is CASSLASPSGAPNEKLFF.

The CDR3 loop reads CSVVEGTGTEAFF. Written as DNA, the CDR3 is TGCAGCGTTGTGGAAGGGACAGGGACTGAAGCTTTCTTT. The chain recombines TRBV29-1 with TRBJ1-1, with 9 nucleotides matching TRBD1. Losses at the gene ends were 4 bases for V and 5 bases for J; bases not matched to a gene: 5. Germline V lookup: CDR1 SQVTM, CDR2 ANQGSEA. The CDR3 runs to 13 residues.

This clonotype was counted ten times or more. J is TRBJ1-2 and V is TRBV12-3 or TRBV12-4; D uncertain. This CDR3 has 13 residues. The V end was cut by 1 base, the J end by 4 bases, with 7 bases between. CDR3 DNA: TGTGCCAGCAGTTTAGGCAACCTCTATGGCTACACCTTC. Translated: CASSLGNLYGYTF.

This chain joins TRBV12-3 or TRBV12-4 and TRBJ2-3, with 13 positions matching TRBD2. V lost 6 bases and J lost 6; bases outside the gene matches: 9. The CDR3 is 16 residues long. In DNA form, the CDR3 reads TGTGCCAGCAGAGGACTAGCGGGGGTGGGTCCGGATACGCAGTATTTT. Protein sequence: CASRGLAGVGPDTQYF.

This clonotype occurred a few times. The V gene is TRBV6-1, the J gene TRBJ2-1, with TRBD2 matching 13 bases. Unmatched junction bases numbered 4, after V lost 6 bases and J lost 8 bases. Germline V CDR1 and CDR2: MNHNS, SASEGT. The CDR3 is made up of 14 amino acids. CDR3 sequence (DNA): TGTGCCAGCAGACTAGCGGGGGGGCGCGATGAGCAGTTCTTC. Protein: CASRLAGGRDEQFF.